These 9 T cell receptor beta chains came from one sample sequenced in a study of blood T cell repertoires in COVID-19. Only in-frame clones appear in the TCRdb table, and some are missing; sequencing was by immunoSEQ multiplex PCR. The sample yields some 140,000 clones, roughly 76% seen once. Sequenced input: peripheral blood. The receptor source for this set is a man aged 80 or over with acute or convalescent COVID-19.

J is TRBJ2-5 and V is TRBV30; D not certain. Germline assignment: CDR1 GTSNPN and CDR2 SVGIG (reference sequence). This CDR3 is 11 amino acids long. Trimming pared 4 bases from V and 4 bases from J, leaving 7 bases between. The CDR3 sequence: CAWTGSETQYF. The CDR3 nucleotides are TGTGCCTGGACCGGGTCAGAGACCCAGTACTTC. Full variable domain (rest looked up from reference TRBV30 and TRBJ2-5): SQTIHQWPATLVQPVGSPLSLECTVEGTSNPNLYWYRQAAGRGLQLLFYSVGIGQISSEVPQNLSASRPQDRQFILSSKKLLLSDSGFYLCAWTGSETQYFGPGTRLLVL.

At least ten counts were recorded for this clone. The rearrangement uses TRBV5-1 and TRBJ2-5; the match to TRBD1 covers 11 bases. CDR3 length equals 16 residues. Germline V gene sequence: CDR1 SGHRS, CDR2 YFSETQ. Germline trimming cut 4 bases from V and 0 bases from J; bases unmatched to any gene: 5. The CDR3 sequence is CASSGGTGGYQETQYF. CDR3 in DNA: TGCGCCAGCAGCGGAGGGACAGGGGGTTACCAAGAGACCCAGTACTTC.

The chain uses TRBV19 and TRBJ1-5; D is unclear. The CDR3 has 18 amino acids. CDR1 is LNHDA and CDR2 is SQIVND in the germline V gene (reference sequence). Trimming removed 9 bases from V and 4 bases from J, with 28 bases in between. The CDR3: CASTPVASGEYSNQPQHF. The CDR3 DNA follows: TGTGCCAGCACCCCCGTCGCCTCGGGAGAATATAGTAATCAGCCCCAGCATTTT.

This chain connects TRBV3-1 (or the pseudogene TRBV3-2) to TRBJ2-7; 9 nucleotides line up with TRBD2. The V gene end was trimmed by 3 bases and the J gene end by 4 bases; junction bases not matched to a gene: 7. This CDR3 contains 15 residues. CDR1 is LGHDT and CDR2 is YNNKEL in the germline V gene (reference sequence). In nucleotides, the CDR3 is TGTGCCAGCAGCCAGGGTGCTAGCGGGGTGTACGAGCAGTACTTC. Translation: CASSQGASGVYEQYF.

The CDR3 loop is CASSPSDRGIDTQYF. In nucleotides, the CDR3 is TGTGCCAGCAGCCCTTCCGACAGGGGAATAGATACGCAGTATTTT. The chain joins TRBV7-2 to TRBJ2-3; 8 bases fit TRBD1. This CDR3 is 15 amino acids long. Germline V CDR1 and CDR2: SGHTA, FQGNSA. The V gene end was trimmed by 5 bases and the J gene end by 5 bases; junction bases not matched to a gene: 9.

The chain recombines TRBV6-6 with TRBJ2-3; maybe TRBD1 (5 bases). In germline, CDR1 is MNHNY, CDR2 SVGAGI (reference sequence). Trimming cost V 7 bases and J 10 bases, with 15 bases left between them. The length of the CDR3 is 12 residues. CDR3: CASTPLQGPQYF. The DNA of the CDR3 is TGTGCCAGCACTCCACTCCAGGGTCCGCAGTATTTT.

DNA for the CDR3: TGTGCCAGCTCACCACCTTCACATCCCTTCGAGCAGTACTTC. Protein sequence: CASSPPSHPFEQYF. The J gene is TRBJ2-7, the V gene TRBV18; the D is unclear. The CDR3 has 14 amino acids. The ends were cut back, 0 bases at V and 6 bases at J, with 12 bases in the middle. Germline V gene lookup returns CDR1 KGHSH and CDR2 LQKENI.

This rearrangement joins TRBV13 to TRBJ1-6; weak D call: TRBD1 (5 bases). Trimming removed 2 bases at V and 7 bases at J, with 12 bases between. The V gene's germline CDR1 is PRHDT and CDR2 FYEKMQ (reference sequence). This CDR3 contains 15 residues. CDR3 in amino acids: CASSLRQSRNSPLHF. As DNA, the CDR3 is TGTGCCAGCAGCTTAAGACAGTCGAGGAATTCACCCCTCCACTTT.

This chain connects TRBV29-1 to TRBJ1-2; 7 bases are shared with TRBD1. This CDR3 region has 12 residues. Germline V gene sequence: CDR1 SQVTM, CDR2 ANQGSEA. V was pared by 6 bases and J by 8 bases, with 9 bases of the junction left unmatched. The CDR3 spells CSVVGQVDGYTF. DNA of the CDR3: TGCAGCGTGGTAGGACAGGTAGACGGCTACACCTTC.